These T cell receptor beta chains were read from a single sample in a study of cytomegalovirus exposure and HLA in healthy donors. TCRdb's table, derived via immunoSEQ multiplex PCR, lists solely in-frame clones and lacks some. The sample records some 110,000 clones, around 68% being singletons. Source material: PBMCs. The receptors were gathered from a woman aged 50 to 60 in good health and CMV-seropositive. CDR3s include the opening cysteine and the closing phenylalanine or tryptophan. The order of the fields is J gene, V gene, CDR3 protein.

TRBJ1-3 | TRBV28 | CASSQRRLRPGQGYGNTIYF
TRBJ2-7 | TRBV9 | CASSAATGLAGNEQYF
TRBJ1-3 | TRBV2 | CASSVRREVSGNTIYF
TRBJ2-5 | TRBV10-1 | CASSDRSTQTQYF
TRBJ2-7 | TRBV28 | CASSTRDRSYEQYF
TRBJ1-1 | TRBV10-3 | CAIRTGGNTEAFF
TRBJ2-3 | TRBV6-5 | CASHPLPGSTQYF
TRBJ2-7 | TRBV28 | CASIEDRLSYEQYF
TRBJ1-5 | TRBV2 | CASSDPGQGPQPQHF
TRBJ2-7 | TRBV27 | CASSLTGGYEQYF
TRBJ2-5 | TRBV5-1 | CASSLERGGGQETQYF
TRBJ1-6 | TRBV28 | CASRGGDGNSPLHF
TRBJ2-7 | TRBV30 | CAWSELNSGQYF
TRBJ2-7 | TRBV28 | CASSLEPLKREQYF
TRBJ2-7 | TRBV4-2 | CASSRELAGQYEQYF
TRBJ2-7 | TRBV6-5 | CASSAQGADEQYF
TRBJ2-3 | TRBV7-9 | CASSTRQGPKDTQYF
TRBJ1-2 | TRBV9 | CASSPPLRGEDGYTF
TRBJ2-5 | TRBV14 | CASSQMGLTAATQYF
TRBJ2-7 | TRBV28 | CASRRQGAYEQYF
TRBJ2-2 | TRBV19 | CASSAAGTGGFTGELFF
TRBJ2-5 | TRBV2 | CASSKNSGTEETQYF
TRBJ2-7 | TRBV29-1 | CSVKKQGAPNEQYF
TRBJ1-4 | TRBV4-3 | CASSQVGQATNEKLFF
TRBJ1-4 | TRBV30 | CAWRRTGQIEKLFF
TRBJ1-5 | TRBV6-1 | CASSGGQGSNQPQHF
TRBJ2-2 | TRBV5-1 | CASRTGEGELFF
TRBJ2-3 | TRBV7-9 | CASSLEGSGYTDTQYF
TRBJ2-7 | TRBV4-1 | CASSQDAEGEASYEQYF
TRBJ1-5 | TRBV2 | CASSEGQGDQPQHF
TRBJ1-5 | TRBV10-3 | CAISTGQGDQPQHF
TRBJ2-7 | TRBV5-6 | CASSPGLAGSYEQYF